This T cell receptor beta chain derives from a study of blood T cell repertoires in COVID-19. Profiled with immunoSEQ multiplex PCR; TCRdb holds only in-frame clones, not every one. The sample has about 370,000 clones; just over 90% are singletons. Germline CDR1 is WNHNN and CDR2 is SYGVQD (reference sequence). V lost 5 bases and J lost 1, with 7 bases in between. The CDR3 has 13 residues. This TCR was recovered from a woman aged 40 to 50 who had been exposed to COVID-19. This rearrangement joins TRBV10-1 to TRBJ2-3, with a tentative D call TRBD1 (5 bases). Sequenced: PBMCs or T cells enriched from blood (not recorded which). CDR3 amino acids: CASSPQGTDTQYF. The DNA of the CDR3 is TGCGCCAGCAGTCCACAGGGCACAGATACGCAGTATTTT.